These 21 T cell receptor beta chains originate from one sample sequenced in a study of regulatory T cells in long-lasting Graves disease. Through Arm-PCR of CDR3 regions and iRepertoire HTBI primers, TCR beta libraries were built. TCRdb re-called the multiplex PCR reads through MiXCR, storing one row per CDR3 protein. The data hold about 220,000 distinct CDR3 sequences, with 15% to 20% observed a single time. Noted time point: newly diagnosed GD, antithyroid drugs for less than 3 months. There was RNA extracted from PBMCs, and the TCR library was made from it. This same sample was also part of a study on T cells in Graves' hyperthyroidism and ophthalmopathy.

This sample comprised peripheral blood mononuclear cells (PBMCs), obtained at new diagnosis, from a patient treated with antithyroid drugs. All receptors come from a woman between 25 and 40 years old with Graves disease.

In its sample, this clonotype was seen many times. J is TRBJ1-6 and V is TRBV18; TRBD1 is a possible D gene (6 bases). The CDR3 spans 15 residues. V was shortened by 4 bases and J by 8 bases, with 15 bases between the two germline ends. CDR1 is KGHSH, CDR2 LQKENI, per germline. CDR3 residues: CASSLTGPRDSPLHF. CDR3 bases: TGTGCCAGCTCACTGACAGGACCACGGGATTCACCCCTCCACTTT.

There are a few counts of this clonotype. The gene calls are TRBV29-1 and TRBJ1-1; D remains unclear. The CDR3 is made up of 14 amino acids. V was pared by 2 bases and J by 1 base, with 11 bases between. CDR1 is SQVTM, CDR2 ANQGSEA, per germline. In DNA form, the CDR3 reads TGCAGCGTTGAAACCCCTTATAAGAACACTGAAGCTTTCTTT. Its translation: CSVETPYKNTEAFF.

This clonotype was picked up many times. The chain recombines TRBV29-1 with TRBJ2-2; no reliable D call. This CDR3 spans 12 amino acids. V gave up 6 bases and J gave up 6 bases, with 11 bases separating them. Germline V gene lookup returns CDR1 SQVTM and CDR2 ANQGSEA. The CDR3 bases are TGCAGCGTGCAGCTAGACCCCGGGGAGCTGTTTTTT. It translates to CSVQLDPGELFF.

This clonotype has at least ten counts. The genes are TRBV27 and TRBJ1-2; tentative D call: TRBD1 (6 bases). The CDR3 extends over 13 amino acids. Germline CDR1 MNHEY, CDR2 SMNVEV (reference sequence). The V gene lost 3 bases and the J gene lost 8 bases, with 13 bases spanning the gap. The CDR3 sequence: CASSFRGLLGYTF. DNA of the CDR3: TGTGCCAGCAGTTTCAGGGGCCTTTTAGGCTACACCTTC.

The chain links TRBV5-1 to TRBJ2-7; D not certain. V was shortened by 3 bases and J by 0 bases, with 7 bases between the two germline ends. The germline V gene encodes CDR1 SGHRS and CDR2 YFSETQ. This CDR3 contains 13 residues. The CDR3: CASSSLGSYEQYF. CDR3 in DNA: TGCGCCAGCAGCTCCCTAGGCTCCTACGAGCAGTACTTC.

This clonotype was seen more than once but under ten times. This rearrangement joins TRBV5-6 to TRBJ1-1; D call uncertain. Germline loops: CDR1 SGHDT, CDR2 YYEEEE. This CDR3 contains 14 residues. Trimming shortened V by 4 bases and J by 0 bases, and 10 bases separated the two germline ends. DNA for the CDR3: TGTGCCAGCAGCCGTGGACGTATGAACACTGAAGCTTTCTTT. Its protein product is CASSRGRMNTEAFF.

This clonotype was recorded at least ten times. V gene TRBV12-3 or TRBV12-4 combines with J gene TRBJ2-7; D unresolved. This CDR3 is built from 17 residues. Trimming stripped 3 bases from V and 3 bases from J, with 21 bases between. CDR3 DNA: TGTGCCAGCAGTTTCGGTGCCGGAGTTCCCGGCGGCTACGAGCAGTACTTC. This sequence encodes CASSFGAGVPGGYEQYF.

This clonotype occurred many times. V and J are TRBV11-2 and TRBJ2-7, with a possible D match to TRBD2 (6 bases). The CDR3 runs 14 residues. The V gene lost 3 bases and the J gene lost 3 bases, with 12 bases spanning the gap. Germline CDR1 and CDR2: SGHAT and FQNNGV. The CDR3 region has the DNA TGTGCCAGCAGCTTCGGCGGGACCATCTACGAGCAGTACTTC. Amino acids: CASSFGGTIYEQYF.

This clonotype was seen many times. The chain carries TRBV28 and TRBJ1-5, with TRBD1 identical over 9 bases. Germline loops: CDR1 MDHEN, CDR2 SYDVKM. With 6 bases clipped from V and 3 bases from J, the junction kept 6 bases outside the gene matches. CDR3 size: 15 residues. In nucleotides, the CDR3 is TGTGCCAGCAGCCCCGGGACAGGGTCCAATCAGCCCCAGCATTTT. Translated, it gives CASSPGTGSNQPQHF.

The J gene is TRBJ2-1, the V gene TRBV9; tentatively, D is TRBD1 or TRBD2 (6 bases each). Trimming cost V 0 bases and J 0 bases, with 16 bases left between them. Germline assignment: CDR1 SGDLS and CDR2 YYNGEE. This CDR3 region has 18 residues. The CDR3 reads CASSVAGWGAGSYNEQFF. The CDR3 region has the DNA TGTGCCAGCAGCGTAGCTGGGTGGGGGGCCGGCTCCTACAATGAGCAGTTCTTC.

The chain links TRBV27 to TRBJ2-5, with 7 bases aligning to TRBD1. Per germline, CDR1 MNHEY and CDR2 SMNVEV (reference sequence). The CDR3 runs to 13 residues. Losses at the gene ends were 1 base for V and 4 bases for J; bases not matched to a gene: 0. The CDR3: CASSLYRGETQYF. CDR3 nucleotide sequence: TGTGCCAGCAGTTTATACAGGGGAGAGACCCAGTACTTC.

This clonotype was picked up many times. The gene calls are TRBV14 and TRBJ1-1, with D uncertain. The germline V gene encodes CDR1 SGHDN and CDR2 FVKESK. V was pared by 4 bases and J by 0 bases, with 15 bases between. The CDR3 has 16 amino acids. As DNA, the CDR3 is TGTGCCAGCAGCCCCCCTAACCCCAGGCTGAACACTGAAGCTTTCTTT. Translating it yields CASSPPNPRLNTEAFF.

Points on this clonotype: A single base separates this from a much larger clone, so it may be a read error. This chain joins TRBV3-1 and TRBJ2-1; 9 bases map to TRBD1. The DNA end is more similar to TRBJ2-5, so the J call may be wrong. CDR3 length equals 14 residues. Germline loops: CDR1 LGHDT, CDR2 YNNKEL (reference sequence). CDR3 sequence reads: CASIKDRGGESQYF. CDR3 DNA: TGTGCCAGCATCAAGGACAGGGGTGGGGAGTCCCAGTACTTC.

This clonotype was seen repeatedly, ten times or more. The rearrangement uses TRBV28 and TRBJ2-7; 9 bases map to TRBD1. Germline V gives CDR1 MDHEN, CDR2 SYDVKM. The CDR3 runs 16 residues. The junction had 11 bases not matched to a gene; V was cut back by 6 bases and J by 2 bases. This CDR3 is CASRTGGGTGPYEQYF. The CDR3 region has the DNA TGTGCCAGCAGGACCGGAGGAGGGACAGGGCCCTACGAGCAGTACTTC.

Only a few counts were recorded for this clonotype. This sequence joins TRBV19 and TRBJ2-2, with 8 nucleotides matching TRBD2. The CDR3 has 13 amino acids. V dropped 3 bases and J dropped 8; count of bases not matched to a gene: 2. Germline V gives CDR1 LNHDA, CDR2 SQIVND (reference sequence). The CDR3 DNA follows: TGTGCCAGTAGTATCCAGCGGGGGGGGGAGCTGTTTTTT. Its translation is CASSIQRGGELFF. The complete variable domain, with remaining parts taken from reference TRBV19 and TRBJ2-2, reads DGGITQSPKYLFRKEGQNVTLSCEQNLNHDAMYWYRQDPGQGLRLIYYSQIVNDFQKGDIAEGYSVSREKKESFPLTVTSAQKNPTAFYLCASSIQRGGELFFGEGSRLTVL.

The genes are TRBV6-1 and TRBJ1-2; 9 bases are a match to TRBD1. Germline V gene data show CDR1 as MNHNS and CDR2 as SASEGT. The CDR3 is 13 residues long. The junction had 0 bases not matched to a gene; V was cut back by 1 base and J by 6 bases. This chain's CDR3 is CASSEGQGDGYTF. The CDR3 bases are TGTGCCAGCAGTGAAGGACAGGGGGATGGCTACACCTTC.

In its sample, this clonotype was seen many times. V is TRBV5-8 and J is TRBJ1-4; D might be TRBD1 (5 bases). Trimming cost V 4 bases and J 2 bases, with 18 bases left between them. The CDR3 sequence is 17 residues long. Germline V gene data show CDR1 as SGHTS and CDR2 as YDEGEE. The DNA for the CDR3 is TGTGCCAGCAGCGTTGGTTGGGGGGGAAGGACTAATGAAAAACTGTTTTTT. It yields the protein CASSVGWGGRTNEKLFF.

This clonotype was picked up many times. In nucleotides, the CDR3 is TGTGCCAGCAGCGTAGAAGTAGGGTCTAACTATGGCTACACCTTC. Encoded protein: CASSVEVGSNYGYTF. V usage is TRBV9 and J usage is TRBJ1-2; D gene ambiguous. This CDR3 contains 15 residues. The V and J ends lost 0 bases and 0 bases respectively, with 9 bases between them. The germline V gene encodes CDR1 SGDLS and CDR2 YYNGEE.

This clonotype has a count of ten or more. The gene calls are TRBV7-2 and TRBJ2-5; no clear D gene. Trimming removed 4 bases from V and 4 bases from J, with 16 bases in between. The CDR3 consists of 15 residues. CDR1 and CDR2 (germline): SGHTA, FQGNSA. This CDR3 reads CASSSPIAPAETQYF. In DNA form, the CDR3 reads TGTGCCAGCAGCTCTCCGATTGCGCCCGCAGAGACCCAGTACTTC.

This clonotype was picked up many times. This chain uses TRBV3-1 with TRBJ2-3; 12 nucleotides align to TRBD2. The germline V gene encodes CDR1 LGHDT and CDR2 YNNKEL (reference sequence). V gave up 3 bases and J gave up 3 bases; unmatched junction bases: 4. The CDR3 has 16 residues. CDR3 residues: CASSHTLAGGTDTQYF. The CDR3 region has the DNA TGTGCCAGCAGCCACACCCTAGCGGGGGGGACAGATACGCAGTATTTT.

A remark on this clonotype: The conserved final phenylalanine or tryptophan is absent from the CDR3, which likely points to a read error. This rearrangement joins TRBV5-5 to TRBJ1-1; D is unresolved. Germline lookup yields CDR1 SGHKS and CDR2 YYEKEE (reference sequence). Deletions cut 0 bases from V and 4 bases from J, with 7 bases between. The CDR3 is made up of 13 amino acids. This chain's CDR3 is CASSLGGSTEAFL. CDR3 DNA sequence: TGTGCCAGCAGCTTGGGAGGGAGCACTGAAGCTTTCTTA.